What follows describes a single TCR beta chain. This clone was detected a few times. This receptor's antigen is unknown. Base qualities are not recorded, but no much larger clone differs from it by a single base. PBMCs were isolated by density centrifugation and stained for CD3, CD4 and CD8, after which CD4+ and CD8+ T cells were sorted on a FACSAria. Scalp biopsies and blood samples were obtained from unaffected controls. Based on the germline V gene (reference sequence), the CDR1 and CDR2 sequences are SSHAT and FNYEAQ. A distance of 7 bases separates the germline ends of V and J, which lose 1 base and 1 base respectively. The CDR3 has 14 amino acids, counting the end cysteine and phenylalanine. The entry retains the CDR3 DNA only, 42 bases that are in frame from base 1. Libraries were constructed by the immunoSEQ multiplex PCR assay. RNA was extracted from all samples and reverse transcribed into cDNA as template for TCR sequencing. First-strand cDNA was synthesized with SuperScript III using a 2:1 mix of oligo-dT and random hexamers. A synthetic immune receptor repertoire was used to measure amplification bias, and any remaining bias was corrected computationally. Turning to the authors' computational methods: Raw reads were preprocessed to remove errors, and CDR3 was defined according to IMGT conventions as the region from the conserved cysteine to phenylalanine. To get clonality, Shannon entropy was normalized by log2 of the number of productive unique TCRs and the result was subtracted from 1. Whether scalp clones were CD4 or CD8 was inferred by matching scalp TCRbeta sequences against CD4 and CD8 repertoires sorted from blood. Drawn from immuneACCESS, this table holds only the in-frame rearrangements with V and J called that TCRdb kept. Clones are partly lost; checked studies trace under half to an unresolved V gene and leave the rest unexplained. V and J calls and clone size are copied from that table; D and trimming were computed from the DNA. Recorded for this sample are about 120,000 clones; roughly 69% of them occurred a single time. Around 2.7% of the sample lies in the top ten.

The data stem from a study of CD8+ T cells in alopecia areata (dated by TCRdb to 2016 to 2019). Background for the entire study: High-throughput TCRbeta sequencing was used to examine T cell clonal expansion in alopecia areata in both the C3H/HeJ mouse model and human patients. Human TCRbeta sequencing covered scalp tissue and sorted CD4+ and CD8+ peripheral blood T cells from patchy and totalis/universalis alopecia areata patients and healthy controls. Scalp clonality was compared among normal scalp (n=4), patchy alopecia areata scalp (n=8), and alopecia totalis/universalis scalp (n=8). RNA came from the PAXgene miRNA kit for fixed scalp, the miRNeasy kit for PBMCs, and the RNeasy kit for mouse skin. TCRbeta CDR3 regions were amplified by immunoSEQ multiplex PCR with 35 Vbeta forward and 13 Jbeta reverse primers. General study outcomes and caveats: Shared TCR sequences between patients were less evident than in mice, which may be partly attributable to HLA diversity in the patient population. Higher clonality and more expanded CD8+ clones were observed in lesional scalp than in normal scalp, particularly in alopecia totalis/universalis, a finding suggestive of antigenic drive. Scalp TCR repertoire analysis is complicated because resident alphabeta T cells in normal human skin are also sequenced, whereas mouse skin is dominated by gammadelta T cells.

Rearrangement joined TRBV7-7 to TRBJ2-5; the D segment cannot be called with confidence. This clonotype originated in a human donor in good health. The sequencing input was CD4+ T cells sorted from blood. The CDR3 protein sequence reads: CASSLGAAQETQYF. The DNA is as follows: TGTGCCAGCAGCTTAGGGGCAGCCCAAGAGACCCAGTACTTC.